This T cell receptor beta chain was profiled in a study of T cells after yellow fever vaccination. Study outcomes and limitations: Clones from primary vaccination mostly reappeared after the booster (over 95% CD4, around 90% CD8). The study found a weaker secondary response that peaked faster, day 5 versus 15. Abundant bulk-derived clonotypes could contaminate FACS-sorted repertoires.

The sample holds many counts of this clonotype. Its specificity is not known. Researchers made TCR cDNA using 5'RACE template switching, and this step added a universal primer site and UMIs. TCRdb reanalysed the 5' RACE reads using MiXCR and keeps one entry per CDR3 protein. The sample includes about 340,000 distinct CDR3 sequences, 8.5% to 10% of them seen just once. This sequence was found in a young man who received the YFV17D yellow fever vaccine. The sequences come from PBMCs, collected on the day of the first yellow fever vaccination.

CDR3 nucleotide sequence: TGCGCCAGCAGCTCACGACAGGGGGCGGGCACTGAAGCTTTCTTT. This gives the protein CASSSRQGAGTEAFF. This chain links TRBV5-1 with TRBJ1-1, with TRBD1 identical over 10 bases. V shed 3 bases, J shed 4 bases, and the junction held 6 bases outside the gene matches. Germline-derived CDR1 and CDR2 are SGHRS and YFSETQ. CDR3 length equals 15 residues. The complete variable domain, with remaining parts taken from reference TRBV5-1 and TRBJ1-1, reads KAGVTQTPRYLIKTRGQQVTLSCSPISGHRSVSWYQQTPGQGLQFLFEYFSETQRNKGNFPGRFSGRQFSNSRSEMNVSTLELGDSALYLCASSSRQGAGTEAFFGQGTRLTVV.